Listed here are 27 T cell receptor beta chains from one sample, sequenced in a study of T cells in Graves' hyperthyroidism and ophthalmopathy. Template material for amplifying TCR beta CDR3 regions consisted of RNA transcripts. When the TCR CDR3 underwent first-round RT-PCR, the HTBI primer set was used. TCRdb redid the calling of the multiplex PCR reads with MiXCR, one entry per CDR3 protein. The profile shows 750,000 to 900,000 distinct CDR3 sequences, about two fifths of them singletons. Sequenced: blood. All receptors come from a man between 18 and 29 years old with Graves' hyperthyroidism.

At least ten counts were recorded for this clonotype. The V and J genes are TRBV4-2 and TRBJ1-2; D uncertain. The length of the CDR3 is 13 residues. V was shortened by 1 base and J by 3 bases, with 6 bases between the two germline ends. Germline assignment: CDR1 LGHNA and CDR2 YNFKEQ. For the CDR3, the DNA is TGTGCCAGCAGCCAAGCACTAGACTATGGCTACACCTTC. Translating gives CASSQALDYGYTF.

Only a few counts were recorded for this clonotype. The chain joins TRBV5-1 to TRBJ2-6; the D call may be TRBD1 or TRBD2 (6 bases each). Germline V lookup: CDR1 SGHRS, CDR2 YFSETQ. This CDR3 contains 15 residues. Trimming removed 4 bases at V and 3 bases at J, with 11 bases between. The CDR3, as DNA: TGCGCCAGCAGCCCCAGGGGAGGTGGGGCCAACGTCCTGACTTTC. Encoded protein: CASSPRGGGANVLTF.

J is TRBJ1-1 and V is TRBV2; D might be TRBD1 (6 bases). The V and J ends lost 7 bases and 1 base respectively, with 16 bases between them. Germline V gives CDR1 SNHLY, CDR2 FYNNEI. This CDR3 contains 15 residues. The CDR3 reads CASTIDGQTNTEAFF. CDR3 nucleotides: TGTGCCAGCACCATTGACGGACAGACGAACACTGAAGCTTTCTTT.

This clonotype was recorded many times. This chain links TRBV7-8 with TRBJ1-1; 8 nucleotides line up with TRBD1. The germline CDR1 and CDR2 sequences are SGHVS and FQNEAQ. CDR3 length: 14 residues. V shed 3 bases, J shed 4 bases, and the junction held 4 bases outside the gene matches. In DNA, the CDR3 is TGTGCCAGCAGCTTTTTAGACAGGGGCACTGAAGCTTTCTTT. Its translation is CASSFLDRGTEAFF.

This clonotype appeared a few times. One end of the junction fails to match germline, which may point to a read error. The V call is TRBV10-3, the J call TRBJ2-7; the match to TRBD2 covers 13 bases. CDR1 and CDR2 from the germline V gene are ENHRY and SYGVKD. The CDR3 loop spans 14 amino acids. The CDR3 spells CASSRLAGGHEQYF. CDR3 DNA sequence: TGTGCCAGCAGTCGACTAGCGGGAGGCCACGAGCAGTACTTC.

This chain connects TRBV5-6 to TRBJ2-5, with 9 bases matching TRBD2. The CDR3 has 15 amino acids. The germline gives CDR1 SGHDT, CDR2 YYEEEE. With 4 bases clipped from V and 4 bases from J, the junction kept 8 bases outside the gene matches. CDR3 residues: CASSGPGLAAETQYF. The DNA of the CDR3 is TGTGCCAGCAGCGGACCGGGACTAGCTGCAGAGACCCAGTACTTC.

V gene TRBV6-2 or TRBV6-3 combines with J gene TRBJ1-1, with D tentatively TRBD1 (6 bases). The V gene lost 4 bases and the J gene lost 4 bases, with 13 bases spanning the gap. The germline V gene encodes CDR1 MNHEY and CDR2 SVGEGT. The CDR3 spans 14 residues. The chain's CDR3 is CASSFVGGGTEAFF. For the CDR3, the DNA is TGTGCCAGCAGTTTTGTTGGGGGCGGCACTGAAGCTTTCTTT.

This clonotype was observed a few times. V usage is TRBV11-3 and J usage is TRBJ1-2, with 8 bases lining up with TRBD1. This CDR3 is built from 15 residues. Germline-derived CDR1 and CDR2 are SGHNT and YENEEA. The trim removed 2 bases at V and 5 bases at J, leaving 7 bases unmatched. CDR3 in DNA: TGTGCCAGCAGCTTAAGGACAGGGTTGTGGTATGGCTACACCTTC. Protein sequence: CASSLRTGLWYGYTF. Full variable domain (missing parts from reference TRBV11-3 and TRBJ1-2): EAGVVQSPRYKIIEKKQPVAFWCNPISGHNTLYWYLQNLGQGPELLIRYENEEAVDDSQLPKDRFSAERLKGVDSTLKIQPAELGDSAVYLCASSLRTGLWYGYTFGSGTRLTVV.

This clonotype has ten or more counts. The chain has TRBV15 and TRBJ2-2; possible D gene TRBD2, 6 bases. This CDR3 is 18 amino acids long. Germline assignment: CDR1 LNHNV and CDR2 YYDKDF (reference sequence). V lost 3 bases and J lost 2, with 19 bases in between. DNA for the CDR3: TGTGCCACCAGCAGTATGGGTGAGGCTAGCGACAACACCGGGGAGCTGTTTTTT. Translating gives CATSSMGEASDNTGELFF. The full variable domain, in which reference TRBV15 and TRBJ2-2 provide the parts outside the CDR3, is DAMVIQNPRYQVTQFGKPVTLSCSQTLNHNVMYWYQQKSSQAPKLLFHYYDKDFNNEADTPDNFQSRRPNTSFCFLDIRSPGLGDTAMYLCATSSMGEASDNTGELFFGEGSRLTVL.

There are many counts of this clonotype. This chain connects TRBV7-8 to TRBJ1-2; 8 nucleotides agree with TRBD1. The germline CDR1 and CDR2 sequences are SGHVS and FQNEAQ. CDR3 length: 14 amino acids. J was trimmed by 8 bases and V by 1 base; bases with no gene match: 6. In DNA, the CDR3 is TGTGCCAGCAGCTTAGGGCCACAGGGGGACGGCTACACCTTC. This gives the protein CASSLGPQGDGYTF.

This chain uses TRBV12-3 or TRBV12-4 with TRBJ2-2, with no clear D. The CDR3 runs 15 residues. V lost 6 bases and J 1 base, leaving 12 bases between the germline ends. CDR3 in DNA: TGTGCCAGCAGCTCTACGTCCCTGAACACCGGGGAGCTGTTTTTT. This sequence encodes CASSSTSLNTGELFF.

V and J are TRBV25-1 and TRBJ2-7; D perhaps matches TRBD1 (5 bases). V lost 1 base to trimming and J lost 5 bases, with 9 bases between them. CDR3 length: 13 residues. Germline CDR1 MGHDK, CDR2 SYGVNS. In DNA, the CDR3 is TGTGCCAGCAGTGAATGGGGCCGAGACGAGCAGTACTTC. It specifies CASSEWGRDEQYF.

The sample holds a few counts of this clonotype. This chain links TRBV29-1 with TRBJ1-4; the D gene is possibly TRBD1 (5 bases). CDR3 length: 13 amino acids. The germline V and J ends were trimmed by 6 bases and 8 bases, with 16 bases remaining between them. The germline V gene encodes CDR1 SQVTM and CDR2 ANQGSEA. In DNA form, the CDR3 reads TGCAGCGTCCGGGACCCCCAAGGGGAAAAACTGTTTTTT. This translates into CSVRDPQGEKLFF.

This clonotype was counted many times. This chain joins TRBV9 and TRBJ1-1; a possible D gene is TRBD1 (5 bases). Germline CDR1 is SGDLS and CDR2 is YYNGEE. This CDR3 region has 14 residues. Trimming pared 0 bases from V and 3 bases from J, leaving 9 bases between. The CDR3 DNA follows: TGTGCCAGCAGCGTAGGGAGGGACGACACTGAAGCTTTCTTT. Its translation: CASSVGRDDTEAFF.

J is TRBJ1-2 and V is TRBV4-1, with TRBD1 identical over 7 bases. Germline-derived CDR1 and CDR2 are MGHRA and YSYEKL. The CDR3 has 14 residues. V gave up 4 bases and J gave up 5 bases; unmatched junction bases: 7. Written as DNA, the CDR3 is TGCGCCAGCAGCCCCCCTGGACAGGCTTATGGCTACACCTTC. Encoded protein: CASSPPGQAYGYTF.

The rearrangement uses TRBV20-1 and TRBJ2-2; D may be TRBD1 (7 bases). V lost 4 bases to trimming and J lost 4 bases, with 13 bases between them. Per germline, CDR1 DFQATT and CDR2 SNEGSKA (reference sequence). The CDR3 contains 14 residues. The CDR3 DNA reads TGCAGTGCTATCGGGCAGGGGGGCACCGGGGAGCTGTTTTTT. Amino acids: CSAIGQGGTGELFF.

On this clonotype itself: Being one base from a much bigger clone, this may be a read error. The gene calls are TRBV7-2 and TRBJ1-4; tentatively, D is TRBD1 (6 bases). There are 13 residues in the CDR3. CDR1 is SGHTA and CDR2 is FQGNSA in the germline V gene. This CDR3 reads CASSGIQGGKLLF. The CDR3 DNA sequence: TGTGCCAGCAGTGGGATACAGGGAGGAAAACTGCTTTTT. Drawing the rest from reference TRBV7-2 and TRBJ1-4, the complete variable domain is GAGVSQSPSNKVTEKGKDVELRCDPISGHTALYWYRQSLGQGLEFLIYFQGNSAPDKSGLPSDRFSAERTGGSVSTLTIQRTQQEDSAVYLCASSGIQGGKLLFGSGTQLSVL.

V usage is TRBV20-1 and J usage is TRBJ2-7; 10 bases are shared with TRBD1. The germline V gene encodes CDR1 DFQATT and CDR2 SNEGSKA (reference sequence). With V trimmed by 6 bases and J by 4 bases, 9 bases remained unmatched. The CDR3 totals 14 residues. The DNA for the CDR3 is TGCAGTGCCCTCCCCGGGACAGGGGCTTACGAGCAGTACTTC. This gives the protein CSALPGTGAYEQYF.

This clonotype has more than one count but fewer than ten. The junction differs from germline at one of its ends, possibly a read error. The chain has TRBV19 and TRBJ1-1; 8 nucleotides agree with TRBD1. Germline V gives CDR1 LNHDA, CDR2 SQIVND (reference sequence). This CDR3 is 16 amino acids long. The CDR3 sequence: CTSSIGQGAKETEAFF. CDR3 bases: TGTACCAGTAGTATCGGGCAGGGGGCAAAGGAGACTGAAGCTTTCTTT.

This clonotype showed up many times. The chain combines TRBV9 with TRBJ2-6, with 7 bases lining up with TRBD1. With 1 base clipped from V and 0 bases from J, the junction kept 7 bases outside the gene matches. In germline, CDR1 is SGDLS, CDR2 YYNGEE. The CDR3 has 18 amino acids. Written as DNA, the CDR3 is TGTGCCAGCAGCGTAACATGGGACAGCAGCTCTGGGGCCAACGTCCTGACTTTC. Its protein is CASSVTWDSSSGANVLTF.

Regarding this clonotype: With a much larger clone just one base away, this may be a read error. Written as DNA, the CDR3 is TGTGCCAGCAGCTTAGACAGCCCAGAGGCCCAGTACTTC. Translated: CASSLDSPEAQYF. The chain is built from TRBV7-9 and TRBJ2-7; D is uncertain. V gave up 1 base and J gave up 10 bases, with 14 bases separating them. The length of the CDR3 is 13 residues. Germline lookup yields CDR1 SEHNR and CDR2 FQNEAQ (reference sequence).

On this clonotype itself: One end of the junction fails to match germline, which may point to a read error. CDR3 region: CAISGAGTKGWQNF. CDR3 nucleotide sequence: TGTGCCATCAGTGGAGCCGGGACAAAGGGTTGGCAAAACTTC. The chain recombines TRBV6-6 with TRBJ2-7, with D possibly TRBD1 on 6 matching bases. Germline V CDR1 and CDR2: MNHNY, SVGAGI (reference sequence). The CDR3 is made up of 14 amino acids.

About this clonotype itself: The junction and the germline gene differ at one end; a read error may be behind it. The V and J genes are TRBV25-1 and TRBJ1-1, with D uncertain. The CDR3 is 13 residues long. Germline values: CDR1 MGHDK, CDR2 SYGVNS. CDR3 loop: CASGARMNTEAFF. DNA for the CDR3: TGTGCCAGCGGCGCCCGAATGAACACTGAGGCTTTCTTT.

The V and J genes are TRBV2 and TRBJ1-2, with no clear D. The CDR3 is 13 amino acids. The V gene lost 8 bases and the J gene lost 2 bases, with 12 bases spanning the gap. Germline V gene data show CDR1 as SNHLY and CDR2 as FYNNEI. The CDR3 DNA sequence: TGTGCCAGCGTTTCAGGCAGCAACTATGGCTACACCTTC. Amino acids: CASVSGSNYGYTF.

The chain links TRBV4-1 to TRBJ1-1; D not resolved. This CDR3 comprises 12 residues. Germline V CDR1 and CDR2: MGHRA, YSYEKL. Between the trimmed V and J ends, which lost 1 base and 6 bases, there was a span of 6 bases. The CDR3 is CASSQVASEAFF. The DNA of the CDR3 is TGCGCCAGCAGCCAAGTAGCATCTGAAGCTTTCTTT.

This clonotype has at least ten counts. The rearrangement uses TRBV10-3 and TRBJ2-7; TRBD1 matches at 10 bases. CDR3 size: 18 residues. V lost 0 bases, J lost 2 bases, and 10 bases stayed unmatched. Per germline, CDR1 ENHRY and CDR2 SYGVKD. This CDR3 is CAISESVPEGQGAYEQYF. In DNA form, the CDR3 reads TGTGCCATCAGTGAGTCGGTTCCAGAAGGACAGGGGGCCTACGAGCAGTACTTC.

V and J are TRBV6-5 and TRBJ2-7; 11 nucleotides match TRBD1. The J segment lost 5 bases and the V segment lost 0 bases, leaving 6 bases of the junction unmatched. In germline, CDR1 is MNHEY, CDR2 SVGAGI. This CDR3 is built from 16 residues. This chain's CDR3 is CASSYSLGTGGHEQYF. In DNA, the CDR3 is TGTGCCAGCAGTTACTCCCTGGGGACAGGGGGACACGAGCAGTACTTC.